The T cell receptor (beta chain) described here comes from a study of regulatory T cells in long-lasting Graves disease. Study outcomes and limitations: TRBV28, TRBJ1-2 and TRBJ2-5 were segments that persistent disease favored. New patients shared about 910 public clonotypes, and persistent patients shared more, with under 3,000.

Turning to this clonotype: Its antigen remains unknown. This may be a read error: a much more frequent sequence differs by one nucleotide.

Stated time point: persistent/refractory GD, antithyroid drugs over 5 years with positive TRAb. There was RNA extracted from PBMCs, and the TCR library was made from it. Graves' disease diagnosis followed American Thyroid Association guidelines. From germline, CDR1 is SGHAT and CDR2 FQNNGV. The CDR3 loop spans 13 amino acids. CDR3-region Arm-PCR and iRepertoire HTBI primers produced the TCR beta libraries. TCRdb used MiXCR to reprocess the multiplex PCR reads, holding one entry per CDR3 protein. The sample lists around 430,000 distinct CDR3 sequences, approximately 23% occurring once. The source material was peripheral blood mononuclear cells (PBMCs), sampled when the disease was refractory, from a patient treated with antithyroid drugs. The chain uses TRBV11-2 and TRBJ1-1, with D maybe TRBD1 (5 bases). The sequence derives from a female donor with Graves disease. CDR3 amino acids: CAISSHVGGLAFF. DNA of the CDR3: TGTGCCATCAGCTCCCACGTCGGGGGATTGGCTTTCTTT.